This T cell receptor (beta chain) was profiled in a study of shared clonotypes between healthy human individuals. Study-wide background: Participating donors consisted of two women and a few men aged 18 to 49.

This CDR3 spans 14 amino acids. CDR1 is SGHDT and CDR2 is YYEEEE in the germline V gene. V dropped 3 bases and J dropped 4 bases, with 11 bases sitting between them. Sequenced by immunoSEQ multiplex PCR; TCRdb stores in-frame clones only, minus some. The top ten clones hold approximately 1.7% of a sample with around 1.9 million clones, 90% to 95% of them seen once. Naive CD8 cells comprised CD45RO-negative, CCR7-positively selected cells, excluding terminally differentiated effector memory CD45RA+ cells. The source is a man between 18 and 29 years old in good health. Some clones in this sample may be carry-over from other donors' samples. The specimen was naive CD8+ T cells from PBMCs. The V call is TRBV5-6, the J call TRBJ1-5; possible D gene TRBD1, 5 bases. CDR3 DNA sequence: TGTGCCAGCAGCTGGGGGGACGCAAATCAGCCCCAGCATTTT. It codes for CASSWGDANQPQHF. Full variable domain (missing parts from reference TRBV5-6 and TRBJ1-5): DAGVTQSPTHLIKTRGQQVTLRCSPKSGHDTVSWYQQALGQGPQFIFQYYEEEERQRGNFPDRFSGHQFPNYSSELNVNALLLGDSALYLCASSWGDANQPQHFGDGTRLSIL.